Listed below are T cell receptor beta chains from one sample, sequenced in a study of blood T cell repertoires in COVID-19. Sequencing used immunoSEQ multiplex PCR; TCRdb keeps in-frame clones, though not all of them. In the table there are 450,000 to 500,000 clones, around 85% of which are singletons. The sequenced material came from PBMCs or T cells enriched from blood (not recorded which). The source is a woman aged 60-75 years who had recovered from COVID-19. Each CDR3 is given with its conserved first and last residue. Each record gives: CDR3 length, J gene, clone size, D gene, V gene, CDR3 protein, CDR3 DNA. D genes are given only for firm matches. Rows give clone size only sometimes, using once, few, many, or a class for an expanded clone.

length: 16; J: TRBJ1-4; size: -; D: TRBD1; V: TRBV4-1; CDR3: CASSQILDRANEKLFF; DNA: TGCGCCAGCAGCCAGATCCTTGACAGGGCTAATGAAAAACTGTTTTTT
length: 11; J: TRBJ2-3; size: -; D: -; V: TRBV29-1; CDR3: CSLRRADTQYF; DNA: TGCAGCCTCCGCCGGGCAGATACGCAGTATTTT
length: 14; J: TRBJ2-7; size: -; D: -; V: TRBV6-5; CDR3: CASNHAGGSYEQYF; DNA: TGTGCCAGCAATCACGCCGGCGGTTCCTACGAGCAGTACTTC
length: 13; J: TRBJ2-7; size: -; D: TRBD1; V: TRBV2; CDR3: CASRRDREGSQYF; DNA: TGTGCCAGCAGACGGGACAGGGAAGGGTCGCAGTACTTC
length: 16; J: TRBJ2-2; size: once; D: -; V: TRBV5-4; CDR3: CASSFPDLVETGELFF; DNA: TGTGCCAGCAGCTTCCCGGACTTAGTTGAAACCGGGGAGCTGTTTTTT
length: 20; J: TRBJ2-5; size: -; D: TRBD2; V: TRBV24-1; CDR3: CATSDFHPTSGGQYQETQYF; DNA: TGTGCCACCAGTGATTTCCACCCGACTAGCGGGGGACAGTACCAAGAGACCCAGTACTTC
length: 15; J: TRBJ1-3; size: -; D: TRBD1; V: TRBV5-1; CDR3: CASSSQGQGGNTIYF; DNA: TGCGCCAGCAGCTCCCAGGGACAGGGCGGAAACACCATATATTTT
length: 17; J: TRBJ1-2; size: -; D: TRBD1; V: TRBV27; CDR3: CASSLSMARGITYGYTF; DNA: TGTGCCAGCAGTTTATCGATGGCCAGGGGGATTACCTATGGCTACACCTTC
length: 14; J: TRBJ1-1; size: -; D: TRBD1; V: TRBV27; CDR3: CASSRGTENTEAFF; DNA: TGTGCCAGCAGCCGGGGGACAGAGAACACTGAAGCTTTCTTT
length: 15; J: TRBJ1-5; size: -; D: TRBD1; V: TRBV2; CDR3: CASSRETGENQPQHF; DNA: TGTGCCAGCAGTAGAGAGACAGGGGAGAATCAGCCCCAGCATTTT
length: 17; J: TRBJ2-1; size: -; D: -; V: TRBV11-2; CDR3: CASSLDRGLATYNEQFF; DNA: TGTGCCAGCAGCTTAGATAGGGGACTTGCAACCTACAATGAGCAGTTCTTC
length: 18; J: TRBJ2-1; size: -; D: TRBD2; V: TRBV9; CDR3: CASSVELAGGPFSNEQFF; DNA: TGTGCCAGCAGCGTAGAACTAGCGGGGGGGCCTTTCTCGAATGAGCAGTTCTTC
length: 17; J: TRBJ1-6; size: -; D: -; V: TRBV11-2; CDR3: CASSDSPTMSANSPLHF; DNA: TGTGCCAGCAGCGATAGCCCGACCATGTCAGCTAATTCACCCCTCCACTTT
length: 16; J: TRBJ1-2; size: -; D: -; V: TRBV19; CDR3: CASSITFSGVDYGYTF; DNA: TGTGCCAGTAGTATTACTTTTTCGGGGGTTGACTATGGCTACACCTTC
length: 14; J: TRBJ2-1; size: -; D: -; V: TRBV27; CDR3: CASSSQGSYNEQFF; DNA: TGTGCCAGCAGTTCTCAGGGGAGCTACAATGAGCAGTTCTTC
length: 14; J: TRBJ1-5; size: -; D: TRBD1; V: TRBV30; CDR3: CAWSPDRGRGPQHF; DNA: TGTGCCTGGAGCCCGGACAGGGGCCGTGGGCCCCAGCATTTT
length: 14; J: TRBJ2-1; size: -; D: TRBD2; V: TRBV27; CDR3: CASKRGNPYNEQFF; DNA: TGTGCCAGCAAGCGGGGGAATCCCTACAATGAGCAGTTCTTC
length: 15; J: TRBJ2-7; size: -; D: -; V: TRBV21-1; CDR3: CASSKGTGKTYEQYF; DNA: TGTGCCAGCAGCAAAGGGACAGGGAAGACCTACGAGCAGTACTTC
length: 14; J: TRBJ2-1; size: -; D: -; V: TRBV3-1/TRBV3-2; CDR3: CASSQDFPYNEQFF; DNA: TGTGCCAGCAGCCAAGATTTCCCGTACAATGAGCAGTTCTTC
length: 15; J: TRBJ2-2; size: -; D: TRBD1; V: TRBV10-2; CDR3: CAGFDRAANTGELFF; DNA: TGCGCCGGGTTCGACAGGGCTGCGAACACCGGGGAGCTGTTTTTT
length: 15; J: TRBJ1-1; size: -; D: TRBD1; V: TRBV5-1; CDR3: CASSLVAGGQSEAFF; DNA: TGCGCCAGCAGCTTGGTTGCAGGGGGCCAATCTGAAGCTTTCTTT
length: 16; J: TRBJ1-5; size: once; D: -; V: TRBV4-1; CDR3: CASSQEATGFYQPQHF; DNA: TGCGCCAGCAGCCAAGAGGCTACAGGGTTTTATCAGCCCCAGCATTTT
length: 14; J: TRBJ1-5; size: -; D: -; V: TRBV15; CDR3: CATSRDGGDPPQHF; DNA: TGTGCCACCAGCAGAGATGGGGGGGATCCGCCCCAGCATTTT
length: 15; J: TRBJ2-3; size: -; D: TRBD2; V: TRBV19; CDR3: CASSTNSGGTDTQYF; DNA: TGTGCCAGTAGTACCAATAGCGGGGGAACAGATACGCAGTATTTT
length: 15; J: TRBJ1-6; size: -; D: -; V: TRBV6-5; CDR3: CASNPVTGDNSPLHF; DNA: TGTGCCAGCAACCCCGTAACGGGAGATAATTCACCCCTCCACTTT
length: 15; J: TRBJ1-4; size: once; D: TRBD1; V: TRBV9; CDR3: CASSPQTGGGEKLFF; DNA: TGTGCCAGCAGCCCGCAGACAGGGGGAGGTGAAAAACTGTTTTTT
length: 13; J: TRBJ2-5; size: -; D: TRBD1; V: TRBV27; CDR3: CASSQPGGETQYF; DNA: TGTGCCAGCAGTCAACCAGGGGGAGAGACCCAGTACTTC
length: 12; J: TRBJ2-1; size: -; D: TRBD2; V: TRBV18; CDR3: CASSPGGGEQFF; DNA: TGTGCCAGCTCCCCTGGGGGGGGTGAGCAGTTCTTC
length: 13; J: TRBJ2-7; size: -; D: -; V: TRBV5-1; CDR3: CASSLEGGYEQYF; DNA: TGCGCCAGCAGCTTGGAAGGGGGATACGAGCAGTACTTC
length: 15; J: TRBJ1-5; size: -; D: -; V: TRBV24-1; CDR3: CATSDRGPSGQPQHF; DNA: TGTGCCACCAGTGATAGAGGTCCTTCGGGACAGCCCCAGCATTTT
length: 18; J: TRBJ1-5; size: -; D: -; V: TRBV19; CDR3: CASSEGEQGLNSNQPQHF; DNA: TGTGCCAGTAGTGAGGGTGAACAGGGTTTGAACAGCAATCAGCCCCAGCATTTT
length: 14; J: TRBJ1-2; size: once; D: TRBD1; V: TRBV5-4; CDR3: CASSPDRYSGGYTF; DNA: TGTGCCAGCAGCCCGGACAGGTACTCCGGCGGCTACACCTTC
length: 12; J: TRBJ1-2; size: -; D: -; V: TRBV7-8; CDR3: CASSPRTDGYTF; DNA: TGTGCCAGCAGCCCTCGGACAGATGGCTACACCTTC
length: 15; J: TRBJ1-5; size: -; D: TRBD1; V: TRBV28; CDR3: CASSEGQGGYQPQHF; DNA: TGTGCCAGCAGTGAGGGACAGGGCGGTTATCAGCCCCAGCATTTT
length: 14; J: TRBJ1-5; size: few; D: -; V: TRBV5-1; CDR3: CASSFSGGNQPQHF; DNA: TGCGCCAGCAGCTTTTCGGGGGGCAATCAGCCCCAGCATTTT
length: 14; J: TRBJ1-3; size: once; D: TRBD1; V: TRBV6-5; CDR3: CASRLTGVGNTIYF; DNA: TGTGCCAGCCGTCTTACAGGGGTCGGAAACACCATATATTTT
length: 13; J: TRBJ1-4; size: -; D: -; V: TRBV2; CDR3: CASRRDSNEKLFF; DNA: TGTGCCAGCAGACGGGATTCTAATGAAAAACTGTTTTTT
length: 16; J: TRBJ2-4; size: -; D: -; V: TRBV7-8; CDR3: CASSLAGLLAKNIQYF; DNA: TGTGCCAGCAGCTTAGCGGGCCTACTAGCCAAAAACATTCAGTACTTC
length: 14; J: TRBJ1-4; size: -; D: TRBD1; V: TRBV19; CDR3: CASNNPGGAEKLFF; DNA: TGTGCCAGTAACAACCCAGGGGGCGCAGAAAAACTGTTTTTT
length: 15; J: TRBJ1-1; size: few; D: TRBD1; V: TRBV7-2; CDR3: CASSSTGMARTEAFF; DNA: TGTGCCAGCAGCTCGACAGGGATGGCGAGGACTGAAGCTTTCTTT
length: 15; J: TRBJ1-1; size: -; D: -; V: TRBV9; CDR3: CASSVNTGMNTEAFF; DNA: TGTGCCAGCAGCGTAAATACGGGGATGAACACTGAAGCTTTCTTT
length: 20; J: TRBJ1-6; size: few; D: -; V: TRBV27; CDR3: CASQSHLTGGETSYNSPLHF; DNA: TGTGCCAGCCAAAGCCATCTGACAGGTGGTGAGACCTCCTATAATTCACCCCTCCACTTT
length: 14; J: TRBJ1-3; size: -; D: -; V: TRBV14; CDR3: CASSRSGAGNTIYF; DNA: TGTGCCAGCAGCCGGTCAGGCGCAGGAAACACCATATATTTT
length: 15; J: TRBJ2-7; size: -; D: -; V: TRBV5-8; CDR3: CASRNPGHQLDEQYF; DNA: TGTGCCAGCAGAAATCCGGGACACCAGCTGGACGAGCAGTACTTC
length: 14; J: TRBJ1-1; size: -; D: TRBD1; V: TRBV6-5; CDR3: CASRGQVMNTEAFF; DNA: TGTGCCAGCAGGGGACAGGTCATGAACACTGAAGCTTTCTTT
length: 13; J: TRBJ2-3; size: few; D: -; V: TRBV12-3/TRBV12-4; CDR3: CASKRGSTDTQYF; DNA: TGTGCCAGCAAAAGGGGAAGCACAGATACGCAGTATTTT
length: 16; J: TRBJ1-2; size: -; D: -; V: TRBV9; CDR3: CASSSLGWTDSYGYTF; DNA: TGTGCCAGCAGCTCCCTCGGGTGGACGGACTCCTATGGCTACACCTTC
length: 13; J: TRBJ2-3; size: -; D: -; V: TRBV5-1; CDR3: CASSFESTDTQYF; DNA: TGCGCCAGCAGCTTTGAGAGCACAGATACGCAGTATTTT
length: 15; J: TRBJ1-1; size: -; D: TRBD1; V: TRBV19; CDR3: CASKARAGGHTEAFF; DNA: TGTGCCAGTAAGGCGCGGGCAGGGGGGCACACTGAAGCTTTCTTT
length: 14; J: TRBJ1-2; size: -; D: TRBD1; V: TRBV5-8; CDR3: CASSRGQGGRGYTF; DNA: TGTGCCAGCAGCAGAGGACAGGGAGGGAGAGGCTACACCTTC
length: 14; J: TRBJ2-1; size: -; D: -; V: TRBV6-5; CDR3: CASGSLSHYNEQFF; DNA: TGTGCCAGCGGGAGTCTCTCCCACTACAATGAGCAGTTCTTC
length: 18; J: TRBJ1-4; size: -; D: -; V: TRBV4-2; CDR3: CASSQEGGSSIKDEKLFF; DNA: TGTGCCAGCAGCCAAGAGGGAGGCTCCTCCATAAAGGATGAAAAACTGTTTTTT